This TCR beta chain derives from a study of human T cells and chemical hapten exposure. Study-level points and caveats: TCRs exceeding 1 in 1000 frequency stayed unchanged with DPC sensitization.

In the original workflow: Per-sample TCR counts ranged from about 20,000 to 750,000, median around 96,000. MiXCR, applied by TCRdb to the 5' RACE reads, yields one record per CDR3 protein. In this record, the V and J calls reflect TCRdb's handling and not the investigators' own analysis. The sample carries about 140,000 distinct CDR3 sequences, around 4.1% recorded once. This clonotype has ten or more counts. Its antigen is currently unknown. Total RNA extraction was carried out from unfractionated whole blood. Trimming pared 6 bases from V and 2 bases from J, leaving 11 bases between. Germline V gene data show CDR1 as SNHLY and CDR2 as FYNNEI. CDR3 size: 14 residues.

V gene TRBV2 combines with J gene TRBJ1-5; tentatively, D is TRBD1 (5 bases). The source is a female donor in good health. The CDR3: CASSPQAGNQPQHF. The CDR3 DNA reads TGTGCCAGCAGCCCACAGGCAGGCAATCAGCCCCAGCATTTT.